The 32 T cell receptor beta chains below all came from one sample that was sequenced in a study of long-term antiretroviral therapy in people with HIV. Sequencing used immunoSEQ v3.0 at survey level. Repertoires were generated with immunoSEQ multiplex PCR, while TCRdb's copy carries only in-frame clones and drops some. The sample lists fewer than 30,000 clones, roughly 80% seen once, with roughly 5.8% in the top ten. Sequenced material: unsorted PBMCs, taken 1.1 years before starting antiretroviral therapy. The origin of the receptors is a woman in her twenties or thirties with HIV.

CDR3 loop: CASRGVGGLHRPQHF. The CDR3 DNA follows: TGTGCCAGCAGAGGAGTGGGGGGCCTGCATCGGCCCCAGCATTTT. The rearrangement links TRBV6-1 to TRBJ1-5, with D perhaps matching TRBD1 (6 bases). Germline values: CDR1 MNHNS, CDR2 SASEGT. V gave up 6 bases and J gave up 9 bases, with 21 bases separating them. The CDR3 consists of 15 residues.

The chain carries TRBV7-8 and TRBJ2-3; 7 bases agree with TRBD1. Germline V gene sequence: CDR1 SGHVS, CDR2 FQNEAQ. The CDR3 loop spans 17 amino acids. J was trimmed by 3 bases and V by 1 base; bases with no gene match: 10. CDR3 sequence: CASSLGTRTGGTDTQYF. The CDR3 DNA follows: TGTGCCAGCAGCTTAGGTACTCGGACAGGCGGGACAGATACGCAGTATTTT.

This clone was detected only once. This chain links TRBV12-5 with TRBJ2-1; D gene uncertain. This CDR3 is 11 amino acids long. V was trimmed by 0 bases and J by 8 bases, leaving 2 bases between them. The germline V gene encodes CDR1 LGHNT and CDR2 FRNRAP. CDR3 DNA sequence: TGTGCTAGTGGTTTGGTAGATGAGCAGTTCTTC. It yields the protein CASGLVDEQFF.

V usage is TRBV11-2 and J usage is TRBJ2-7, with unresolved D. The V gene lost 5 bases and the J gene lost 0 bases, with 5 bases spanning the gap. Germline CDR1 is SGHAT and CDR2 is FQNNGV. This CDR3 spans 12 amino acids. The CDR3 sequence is CASSLASYEQYF. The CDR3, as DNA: TGTGCCAGCAGCCTCGCCTCCTACGAGCAGTACTTC.

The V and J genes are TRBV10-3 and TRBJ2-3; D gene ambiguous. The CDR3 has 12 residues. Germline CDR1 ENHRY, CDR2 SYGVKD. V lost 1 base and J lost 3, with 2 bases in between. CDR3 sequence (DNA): TGTGCCATCAGTGAGTTGACAGATACGCAGTATTTT. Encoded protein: CAISELTDTQYF.

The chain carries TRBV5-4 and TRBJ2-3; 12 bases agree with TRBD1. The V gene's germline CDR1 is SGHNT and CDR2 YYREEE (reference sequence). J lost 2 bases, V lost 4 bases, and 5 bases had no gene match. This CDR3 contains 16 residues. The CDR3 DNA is TGTGCCAGCAGCCAAGGGACAGGGGGCTACACAGATACGCAGTATTTT. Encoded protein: CASSQGTGGYTDTQYF.

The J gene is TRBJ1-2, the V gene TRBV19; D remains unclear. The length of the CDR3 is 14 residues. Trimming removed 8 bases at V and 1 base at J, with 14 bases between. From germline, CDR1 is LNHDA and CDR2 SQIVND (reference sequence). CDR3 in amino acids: CASFWGEGNYGYTF. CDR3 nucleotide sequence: TGTGCCAGTTTTTGGGGAGAGGGTAACTATGGCTACACCTTC.

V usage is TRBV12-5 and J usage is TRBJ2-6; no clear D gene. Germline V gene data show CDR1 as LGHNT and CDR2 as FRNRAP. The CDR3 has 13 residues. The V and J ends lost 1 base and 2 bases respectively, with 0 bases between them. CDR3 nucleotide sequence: TGTGCTAGTGGTTTGGCTGGGGCCAACGTCCTGACTTTC. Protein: CASGLAGANVLTF.

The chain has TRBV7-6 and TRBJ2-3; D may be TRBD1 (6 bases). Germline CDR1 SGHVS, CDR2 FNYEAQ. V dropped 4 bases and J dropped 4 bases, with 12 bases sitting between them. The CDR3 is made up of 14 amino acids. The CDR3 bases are TGTGCCAGCAGCTCCAGGGGTTACTCAGATACGCAGTATTTT. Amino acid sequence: CASSSRGYSDTQYF. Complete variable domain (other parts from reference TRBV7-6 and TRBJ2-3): GAGVSQSPRYKVTKRGQDVALRCDPISGHVSLYWYRQALGQGPEFLTYFNYEAQQDKSGLPNDRFSAERPEGSISTLTIQRTEQRDSAMYRCASSSRGYSDTQYFGPGTRLTVL.

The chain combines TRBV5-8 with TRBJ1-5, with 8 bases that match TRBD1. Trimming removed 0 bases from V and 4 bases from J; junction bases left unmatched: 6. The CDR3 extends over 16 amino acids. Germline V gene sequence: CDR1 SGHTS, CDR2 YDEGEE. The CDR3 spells CASSLEHDRGNQPQHF. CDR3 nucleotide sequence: TGTGCCAGCAGCTTGGAACACGACAGGGGTAATCAGCCCCAGCATTTT.

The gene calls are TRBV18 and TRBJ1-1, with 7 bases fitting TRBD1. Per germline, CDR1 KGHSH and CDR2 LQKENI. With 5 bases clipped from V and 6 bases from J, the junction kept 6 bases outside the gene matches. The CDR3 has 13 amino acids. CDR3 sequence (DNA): TGTGCCAGCTCAGGATGGGACAGTCCTGAAGCTTTCTTT. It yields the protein CASSGWDSPEAFF.

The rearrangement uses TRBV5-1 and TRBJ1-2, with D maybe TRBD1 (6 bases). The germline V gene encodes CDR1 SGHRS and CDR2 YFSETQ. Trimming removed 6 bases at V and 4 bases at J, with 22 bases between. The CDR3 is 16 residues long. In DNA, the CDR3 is TGCGCCAGCACGAGTGGGGTGAGCGGGGGCCTCTATGGCTACACCTTC. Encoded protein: CASTSGVSGGLYGYTF. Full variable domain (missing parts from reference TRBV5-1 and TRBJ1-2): KAGVTQTPRYLIKTRGQQVTLSCSPISGHRSVSWYQQTPGQGLQFLFEYFSETQRNKGNFPGRFSGRQFSNSRSEMNVSTLELGDSALYLCASTSGVSGGLYGYTFGSGTRLTVV.

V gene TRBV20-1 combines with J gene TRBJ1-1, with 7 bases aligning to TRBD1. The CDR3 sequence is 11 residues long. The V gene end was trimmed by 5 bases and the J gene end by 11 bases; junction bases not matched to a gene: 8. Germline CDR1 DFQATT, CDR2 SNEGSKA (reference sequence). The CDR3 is CSARAQQGAFF. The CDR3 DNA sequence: TGCAGTGCTCGGGCACAACAGGGGGCTTTCTTT.

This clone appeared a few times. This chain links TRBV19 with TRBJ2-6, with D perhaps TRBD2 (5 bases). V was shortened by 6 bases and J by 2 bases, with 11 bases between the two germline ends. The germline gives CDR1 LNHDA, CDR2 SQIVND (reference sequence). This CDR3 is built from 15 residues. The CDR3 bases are TGTGCCAGTAGACCCGGGGTAGCTGGGGCCAACGTCCTGACTTTC. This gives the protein CASRPGVAGANVLTF.

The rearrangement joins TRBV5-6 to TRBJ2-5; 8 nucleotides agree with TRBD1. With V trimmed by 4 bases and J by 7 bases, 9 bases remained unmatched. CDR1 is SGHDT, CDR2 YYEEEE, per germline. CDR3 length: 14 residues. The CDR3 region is CASSHWTGFGTQYF. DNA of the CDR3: TGTGCCAGCAGCCACTGGACAGGGTTTGGGACCCAGTACTTC.

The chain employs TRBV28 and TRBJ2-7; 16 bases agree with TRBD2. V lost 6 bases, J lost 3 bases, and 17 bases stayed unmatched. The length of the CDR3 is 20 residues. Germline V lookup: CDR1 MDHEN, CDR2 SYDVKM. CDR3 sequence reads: CASSTKKSGLAGGQYYEQYF. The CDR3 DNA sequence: TGTGCCAGCAGCACAAAAAAGTCGGGACTAGCGGGGGGGCAGTACTACGAGCAGTACTTC.

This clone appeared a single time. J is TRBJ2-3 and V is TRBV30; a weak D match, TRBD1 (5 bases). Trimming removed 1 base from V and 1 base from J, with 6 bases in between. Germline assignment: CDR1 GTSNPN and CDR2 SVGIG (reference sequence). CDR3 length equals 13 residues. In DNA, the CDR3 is TGTGCCTGGAGTGAAGGGGGCACAGATACGCAGTATTTT. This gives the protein CAWSEGGTDTQYF.

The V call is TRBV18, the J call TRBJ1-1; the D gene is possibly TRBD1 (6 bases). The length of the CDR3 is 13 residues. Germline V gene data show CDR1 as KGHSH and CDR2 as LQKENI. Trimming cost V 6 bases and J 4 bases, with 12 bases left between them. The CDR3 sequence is CASSSTGSTEAFF. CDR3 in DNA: TGTGCCAGCTCGTCGACAGGTTCCACTGAAGCTTTCTTT.

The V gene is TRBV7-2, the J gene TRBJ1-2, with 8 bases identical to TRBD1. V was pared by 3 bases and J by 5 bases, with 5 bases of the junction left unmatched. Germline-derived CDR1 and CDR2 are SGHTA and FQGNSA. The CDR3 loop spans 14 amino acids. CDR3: CASSFQGARYGYTF. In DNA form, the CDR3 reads TGTGCCAGCAGCTTCCAGGGGGCGCGGTATGGCTACACCTTC.

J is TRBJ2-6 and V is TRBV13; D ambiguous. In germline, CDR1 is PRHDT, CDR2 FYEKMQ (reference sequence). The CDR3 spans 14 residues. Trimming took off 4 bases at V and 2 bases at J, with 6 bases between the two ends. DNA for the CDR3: TGTGCCAGCAGCTACCTTACTGGGGCCAACGTCCTGACTTTC. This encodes CASSYLTGANVLTF.

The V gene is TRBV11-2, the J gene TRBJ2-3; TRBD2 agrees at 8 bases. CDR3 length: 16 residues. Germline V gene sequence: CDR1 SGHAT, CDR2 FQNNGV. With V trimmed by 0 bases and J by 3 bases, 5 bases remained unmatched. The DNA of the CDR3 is TGTGCCAGCAGCTTAGATCACACGGGGGGGACAGATACGCAGTATTTT. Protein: CASSLDHTGGTDTQYF. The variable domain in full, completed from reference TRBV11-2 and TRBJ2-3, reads EAGVAQSPRYKIIEKRQSVAFWCNPISGHATLYWYQQILGQGPKLLIQFQNNGVVDDSQLPKDRFSAERLKGVDSTLKIQPAKLEDSAVYLCASSLDHTGGTDTQYFGPGTRLTVL.

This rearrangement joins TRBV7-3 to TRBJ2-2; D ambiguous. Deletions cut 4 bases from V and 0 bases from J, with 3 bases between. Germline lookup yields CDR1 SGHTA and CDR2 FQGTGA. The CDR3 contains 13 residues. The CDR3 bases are TGTGCCAGCAGCTCATCGAACACCGGGGAGCTGTTTTTT. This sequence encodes CASSSSNTGELFF.

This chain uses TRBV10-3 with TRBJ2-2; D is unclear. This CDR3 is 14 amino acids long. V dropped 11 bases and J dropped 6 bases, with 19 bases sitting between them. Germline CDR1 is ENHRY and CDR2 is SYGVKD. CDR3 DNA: TGTGCCGCCCTGCCGAGTATCAGTCCCGGGGAGCTGTTTTTT. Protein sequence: CAALPSISPGELFF.

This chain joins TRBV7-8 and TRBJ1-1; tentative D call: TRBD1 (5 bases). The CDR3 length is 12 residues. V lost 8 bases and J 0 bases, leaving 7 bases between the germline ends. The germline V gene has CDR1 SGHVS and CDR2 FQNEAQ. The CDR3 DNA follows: TGTGCCAGCGAGACAGTGAACACTGAAGCTTTCTTT. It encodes CASETVNTEAFF. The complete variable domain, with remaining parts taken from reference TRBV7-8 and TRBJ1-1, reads GAGVSQSPRYKVAKRGQDVALRCDPISGHVSLFWYQQALGQGPEFLTYFQNEAQLDKSGLPSDRFFAERPEGSVSTLKIQRTQQEDSAVYLCASETVNTEAFFGQGTRLTVV.

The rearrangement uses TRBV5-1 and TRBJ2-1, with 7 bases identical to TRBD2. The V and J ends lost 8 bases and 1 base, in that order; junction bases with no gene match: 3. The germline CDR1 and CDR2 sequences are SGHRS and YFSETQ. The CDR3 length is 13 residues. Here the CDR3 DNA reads TGCGCCAGTGCAGCGGGGTCCTACAATGAGCAGTTCTTC. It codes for CASAAGSYNEQFF.

As DNA, the CDR3 is TGCGCCAGCAGGTCTATAGCTAGTTTCAATGAGCAGTTCTTC. Protein sequence: CASRSIASFNEQFF. The rearrangement uses TRBV5-1 and TRBJ2-1, with D unclear. The CDR3 extends over 14 amino acids. The germline V and J ends were trimmed by 5 bases and 6 bases, with 15 bases remaining between them. Germline CDR1 SGHRS, CDR2 YFSETQ.

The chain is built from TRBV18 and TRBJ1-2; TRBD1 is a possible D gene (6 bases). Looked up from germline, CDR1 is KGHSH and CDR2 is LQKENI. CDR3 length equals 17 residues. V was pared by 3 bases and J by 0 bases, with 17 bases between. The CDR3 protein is CASSPPGGRRTNYGYTF. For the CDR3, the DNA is TGTGCCAGCTCACCCCCGGGGGGCAGACGAACTAACTATGGCTACACCTTC.

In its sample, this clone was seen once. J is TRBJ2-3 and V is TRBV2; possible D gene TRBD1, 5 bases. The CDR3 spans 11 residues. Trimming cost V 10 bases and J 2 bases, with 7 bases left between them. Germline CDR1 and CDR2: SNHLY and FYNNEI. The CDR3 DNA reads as TGTGCCACCAGGGTCACAGATACGCAGTATTTT. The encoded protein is CATRVTDTQYF.

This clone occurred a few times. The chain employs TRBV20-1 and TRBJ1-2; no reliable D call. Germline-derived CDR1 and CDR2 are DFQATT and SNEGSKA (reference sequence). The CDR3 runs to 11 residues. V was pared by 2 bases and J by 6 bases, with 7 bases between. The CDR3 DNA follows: TGCAGTGCTAGATTCTCCGATGGCTACACCTTC. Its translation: CSARFSDGYTF.

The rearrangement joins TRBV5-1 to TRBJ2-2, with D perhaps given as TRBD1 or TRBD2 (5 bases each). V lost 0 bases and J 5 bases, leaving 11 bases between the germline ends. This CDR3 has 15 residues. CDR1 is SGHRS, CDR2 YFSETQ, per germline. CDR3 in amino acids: CASSLGRGSTGELFF. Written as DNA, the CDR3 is TGCGCCAGCAGCTTGGGTCGGGGCTCAACCGGGGAGCTGTTTTTT.

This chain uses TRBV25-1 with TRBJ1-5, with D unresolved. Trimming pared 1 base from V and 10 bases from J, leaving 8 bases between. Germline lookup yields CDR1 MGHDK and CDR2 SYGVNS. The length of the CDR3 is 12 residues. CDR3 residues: CASSELEGPQHF. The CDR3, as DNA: TGTGCCAGCAGTGAATTAGAGGGACCCCAGCATTTT.

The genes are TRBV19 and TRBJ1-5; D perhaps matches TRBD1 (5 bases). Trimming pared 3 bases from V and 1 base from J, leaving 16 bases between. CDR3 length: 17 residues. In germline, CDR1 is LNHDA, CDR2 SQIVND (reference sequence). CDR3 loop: CASSMGIRAASNQPQHF. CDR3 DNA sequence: TGTGCCAGTAGTATGGGTATCAGGGCGGCCAGCAATCAGCCCCAGCATTTT.